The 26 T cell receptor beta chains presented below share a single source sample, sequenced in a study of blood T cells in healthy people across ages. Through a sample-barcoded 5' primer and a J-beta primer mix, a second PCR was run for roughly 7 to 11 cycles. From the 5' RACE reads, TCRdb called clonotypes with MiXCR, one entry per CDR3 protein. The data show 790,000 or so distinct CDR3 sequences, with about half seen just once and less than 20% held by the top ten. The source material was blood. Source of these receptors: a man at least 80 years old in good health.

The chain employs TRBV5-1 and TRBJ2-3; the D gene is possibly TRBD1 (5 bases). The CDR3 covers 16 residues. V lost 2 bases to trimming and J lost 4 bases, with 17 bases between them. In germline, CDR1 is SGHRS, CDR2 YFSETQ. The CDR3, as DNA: TGCGCCAGCAGCTTAGACTCCAGGGTTGGAGCAGATACGCAGTATTTT. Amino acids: CASSLDSRVGADTQYF.

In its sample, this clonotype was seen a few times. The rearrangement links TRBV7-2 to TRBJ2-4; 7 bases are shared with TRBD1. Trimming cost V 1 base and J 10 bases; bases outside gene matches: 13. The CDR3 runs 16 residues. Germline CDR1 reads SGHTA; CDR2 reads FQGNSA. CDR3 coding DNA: TGTGCCAGCAGCTTAGTTTCCGGGACAGAGCACACGATTCAGTACTTC. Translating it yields CASSLVSGTEHTIQYF. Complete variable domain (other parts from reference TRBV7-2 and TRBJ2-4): GAGVSQSPSNKVTEKGKDVELRCDPISGHTALYWYRQSLGQGLEFLIYFQGNSAPDKSGLPSDRFSAERTGGSVSTLTIQRTQQEDSAVYLCASSLVSGTEHTIQYFGAGTRLSVL.

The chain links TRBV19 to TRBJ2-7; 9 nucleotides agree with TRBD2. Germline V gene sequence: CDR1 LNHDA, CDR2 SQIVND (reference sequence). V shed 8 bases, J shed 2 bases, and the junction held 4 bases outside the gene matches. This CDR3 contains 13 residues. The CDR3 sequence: CASAASGAYEQYF. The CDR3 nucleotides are TGTGCCAGTGCGGCTAGCGGGGCCTACGAGCAGTACTTC.

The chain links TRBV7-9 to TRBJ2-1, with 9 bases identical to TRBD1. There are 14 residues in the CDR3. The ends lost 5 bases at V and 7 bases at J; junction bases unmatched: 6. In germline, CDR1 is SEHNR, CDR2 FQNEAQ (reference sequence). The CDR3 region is CASSRRTGVNEQFF. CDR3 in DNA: TGTGCCAGCAGCCGACGGACAGGGGTTAATGAGCAGTTCTTC.

The CDR3 DNA follows: TGTGCCAGCACCTGGGTCTGGAACACTGAAGCTTTCTTT. Translating gives CASTWVWNTEAFF. The V gene is TRBV12-3 or TRBV12-4, the J gene TRBJ1-1; no clear D gene. Trimming removed 7 bases at V and 1 base at J, with 10 bases between. The CDR3 is made up of 13 amino acids.

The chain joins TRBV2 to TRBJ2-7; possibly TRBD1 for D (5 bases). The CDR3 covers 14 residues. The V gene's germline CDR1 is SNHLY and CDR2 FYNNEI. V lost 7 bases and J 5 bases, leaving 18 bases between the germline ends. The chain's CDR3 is CASTVQAVGHEQYF. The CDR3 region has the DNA TGTGCCAGCACCGTACAGGCAGTCGGCCACGAGCAGTACTTC.

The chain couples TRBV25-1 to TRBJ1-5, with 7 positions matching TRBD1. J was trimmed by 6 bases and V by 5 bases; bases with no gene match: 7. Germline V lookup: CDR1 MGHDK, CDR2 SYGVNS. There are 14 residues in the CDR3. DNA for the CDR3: TGTGCCAGCAGTCCAGGGGGTCAAAGTCAGCCCCAGCATTTT. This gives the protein CASSPGGQSQPQHF. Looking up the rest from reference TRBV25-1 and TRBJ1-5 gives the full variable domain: EADIYQTPRYLVIGTGKKITLECSQTMGHDKMYWYQQDPGMELHLIHYSYGVNSTEKGDLSSESTVSRIRTEHFPLTLESARPSHTSQYLCASSPGGQSQPQHFGDGTRLSIL.

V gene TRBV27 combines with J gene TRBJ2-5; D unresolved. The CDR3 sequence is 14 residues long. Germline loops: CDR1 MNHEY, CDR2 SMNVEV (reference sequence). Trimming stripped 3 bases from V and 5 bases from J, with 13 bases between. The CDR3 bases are TGTGCCAGCAGTTTCCTCTTAGCACCCGAGACCCAGTACTTC. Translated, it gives CASSFLLAPETQYF.

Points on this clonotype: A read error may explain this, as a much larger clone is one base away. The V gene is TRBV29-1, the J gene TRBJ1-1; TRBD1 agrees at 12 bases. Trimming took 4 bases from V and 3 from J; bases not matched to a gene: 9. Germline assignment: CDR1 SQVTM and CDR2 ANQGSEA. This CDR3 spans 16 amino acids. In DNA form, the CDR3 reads TGCAGCGTTGGGGGGACAGGGGGCTCGTGGGACACTGAAGCTTTCTTT. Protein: CSVGGTGGSWDTEAFF.

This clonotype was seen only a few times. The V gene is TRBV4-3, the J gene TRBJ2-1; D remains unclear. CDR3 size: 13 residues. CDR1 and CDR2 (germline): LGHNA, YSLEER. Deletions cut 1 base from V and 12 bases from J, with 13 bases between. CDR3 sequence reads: CASSQVFGERQFF. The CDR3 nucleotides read TGCGCCAGCAGCCAAGTATTCGGTGAACGGCAGTTCTTC.

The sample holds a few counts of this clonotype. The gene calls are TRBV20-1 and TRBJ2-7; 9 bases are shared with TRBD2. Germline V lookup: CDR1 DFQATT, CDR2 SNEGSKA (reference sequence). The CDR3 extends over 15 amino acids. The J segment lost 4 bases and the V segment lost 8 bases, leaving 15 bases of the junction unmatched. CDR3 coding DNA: TGCAGTCCTATCCCAGTAGCGGGAGCCGGTTACGAGCAGTACTTC. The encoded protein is CSPIPVAGAGYEQYF.

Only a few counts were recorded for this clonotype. The CDR3 nucleotides are TGTGCCAGCAGCCCTCGGACTAGCGGGAGCCTCACAGATACGCAGTATTTT. Its protein is CASSPRTSGSLTDTQYF. The chain links TRBV12-3 or TRBV12-4 to TRBJ2-3, with TRBD2 identical over 13 bases. The CDR3 length is 17 residues. Trimming removed 6 bases from V and 2 bases from J; junction bases left unmatched: 8.

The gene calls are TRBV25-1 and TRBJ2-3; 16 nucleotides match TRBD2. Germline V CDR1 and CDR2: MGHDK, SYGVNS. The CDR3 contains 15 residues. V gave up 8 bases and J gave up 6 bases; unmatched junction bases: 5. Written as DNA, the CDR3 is TGTGCCAGCGGGGGACTAGCGGGAGGGCCGGATACGCAGTATTTT. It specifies CASGGLAGGPDTQYF.

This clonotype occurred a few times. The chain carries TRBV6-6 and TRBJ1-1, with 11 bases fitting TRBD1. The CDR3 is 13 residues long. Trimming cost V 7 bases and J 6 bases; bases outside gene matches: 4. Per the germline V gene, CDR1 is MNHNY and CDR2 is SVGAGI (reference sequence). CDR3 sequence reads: CASIRDRGAEAFF. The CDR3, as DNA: TGTGCCAGCATCCGGGACAGGGGGGCTGAAGCTTTCTTT.

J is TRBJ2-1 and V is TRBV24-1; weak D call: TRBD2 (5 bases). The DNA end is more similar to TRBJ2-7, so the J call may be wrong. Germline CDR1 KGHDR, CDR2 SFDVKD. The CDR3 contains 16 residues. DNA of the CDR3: TGTGCCACCAGTGGAACCTCAGAGGGCCCCTACAATGAGCAGTACTTC. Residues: CATSGTSEGPYNEQYF.

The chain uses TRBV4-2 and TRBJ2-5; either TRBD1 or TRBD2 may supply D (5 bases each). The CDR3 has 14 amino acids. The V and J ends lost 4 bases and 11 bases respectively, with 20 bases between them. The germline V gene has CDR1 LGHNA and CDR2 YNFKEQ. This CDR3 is CASSLQGPDNEQYF. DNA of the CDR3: TGTGCCAGCAGCCTCCAGGGACCGGACAATGAGCAGTACTTC.

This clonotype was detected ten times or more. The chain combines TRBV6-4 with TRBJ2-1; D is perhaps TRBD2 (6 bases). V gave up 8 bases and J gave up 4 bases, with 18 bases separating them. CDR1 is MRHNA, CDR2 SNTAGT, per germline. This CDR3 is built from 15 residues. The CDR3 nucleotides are TGTGCCAGCTCAGCCGAGGCGGGATTATACAATGAGCAGTTCTTC. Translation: CASSAEAGLYNEQFF.

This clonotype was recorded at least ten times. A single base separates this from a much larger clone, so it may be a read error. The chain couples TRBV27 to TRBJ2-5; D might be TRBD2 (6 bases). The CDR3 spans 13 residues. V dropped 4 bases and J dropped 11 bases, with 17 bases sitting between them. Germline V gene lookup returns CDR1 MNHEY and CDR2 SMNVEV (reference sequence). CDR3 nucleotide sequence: TGTGCCAGCAGTTCTGGCGGGGCCAATGAGCAGTACTTC. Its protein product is CASSSGGANEQYF.

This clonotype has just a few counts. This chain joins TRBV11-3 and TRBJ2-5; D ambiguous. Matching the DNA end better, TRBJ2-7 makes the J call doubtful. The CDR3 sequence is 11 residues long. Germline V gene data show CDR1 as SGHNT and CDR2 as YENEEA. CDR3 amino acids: CASSLHSEQYF. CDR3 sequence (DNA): TGTGCCAGCAGCCTCCATAGCGAGCAGTACTTC.

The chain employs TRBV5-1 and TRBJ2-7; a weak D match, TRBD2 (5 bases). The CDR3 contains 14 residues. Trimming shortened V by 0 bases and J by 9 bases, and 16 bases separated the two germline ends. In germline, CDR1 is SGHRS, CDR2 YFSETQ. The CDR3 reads CASSLGLATDGQYF. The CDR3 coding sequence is TGCGCCAGCAGCTTGGGTCTAGCAACGGACGGGCAGTACTTC. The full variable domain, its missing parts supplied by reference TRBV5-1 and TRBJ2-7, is KAGVTQTPRYLIKTRGQQVTLSCSPISGHRSVSWYQQTPGQGLQFLFEYFSETQRNKGNFPGRFSGRQFSNSRSEMNVSTLELGDSALYLCASSLGLATDGQYFGPGTRLTVT.

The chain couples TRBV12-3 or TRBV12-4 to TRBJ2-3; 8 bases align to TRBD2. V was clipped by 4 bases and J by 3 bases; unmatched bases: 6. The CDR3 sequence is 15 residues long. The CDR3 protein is CASSWSASGTDTQYF. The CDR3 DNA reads TGTGCCAGCAGTTGGTCGGCTAGCGGGACAGATACGCAGTATTTT.

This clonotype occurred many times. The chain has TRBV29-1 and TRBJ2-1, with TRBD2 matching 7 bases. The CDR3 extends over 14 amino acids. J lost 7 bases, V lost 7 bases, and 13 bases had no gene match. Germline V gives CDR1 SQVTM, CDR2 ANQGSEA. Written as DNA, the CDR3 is TGCAGCGCTGGGAGGGGCGGGAGTGTAAATGAGCAGTTCTTC. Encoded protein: CSAGRGGSVNEQFF.

The CDR3 reads CASSYGTRYGYTF. The CDR3 region has the DNA TGTGCCAGCAGTTACGGGACACGCTATGGCTACACCTTC. V is TRBV6-2 or TRBV6-3 and J is TRBJ1-2; perhaps TRBD1 as D (6 bases). This CDR3 has 13 residues. Trimming took 2 bases from V and 4 from J, leaving 8 bases between them. Germline V gene sequence: CDR1 MNHEY, CDR2 SVGEGT.

The CDR3 loop is CAISWSGAGGYNEQFF. The CDR3 DNA sequence: TGTGCCATCTCCTGGTCCGGGGCAGGGGGCTACAATGAGCAGTTCTTC. The V call is TRBV10-3, the J call TRBJ2-1, with 7 bases aligning to TRBD1. This CDR3 spans 16 amino acids. Per the germline V gene, CDR1 is ENHRY and CDR2 is SYGVKD. V lost 8 bases to trimming and J lost 3 bases; unmatched junction nucleotides: 13.

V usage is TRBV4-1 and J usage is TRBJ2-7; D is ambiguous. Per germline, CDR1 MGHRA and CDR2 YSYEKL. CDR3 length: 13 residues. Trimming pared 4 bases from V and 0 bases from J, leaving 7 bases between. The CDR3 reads CASSLPNSYEQYF. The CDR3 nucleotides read TGCGCCAGCAGCCTTCCCAACTCCTACGAGCAGTACTTC.

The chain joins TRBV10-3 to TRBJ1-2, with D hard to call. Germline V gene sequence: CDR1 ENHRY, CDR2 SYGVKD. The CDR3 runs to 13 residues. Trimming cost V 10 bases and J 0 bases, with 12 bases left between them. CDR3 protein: CATEGDTNYGYTF. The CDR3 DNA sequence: TGTGCCACGGAAGGAGATACTAACTATGGCTACACCTTC.